This T cell receptor (beta chain) appears in the sequencing data of a study of patients and donors after allogeneic stem cell transplantation. The V end lost 2 bases, the J end lost 9 bases, and 8 bases lay between the germline ends. The CDR3 sequence is 13 residues long. Per the germline V gene, CDR1 is KGHSH and CDR2 is LQKENI. TCRdb recomputed calls from the RT-PCR reads with MiXCR, one row per CDR3 protein. The sample contains about 200,000 distinct CDR3 sequences, 38% of which appear only once. The sequence derives from a human donor who was either an allogeneic HSCT recipient or a stem cell or donor lymphocyte infusion donor (not recorded which). It is not recorded whose cells these are; they may come from a transplant donor. Sequencing was performed on blood, either unsorted or a sorted T cell fraction (not recorded which). This sequence joins TRBV18 and TRBJ1-6, with D maybe TRBD1 (5 bases). CDR3 protein: CASSPKGSSPLHF. CDR3 in DNA: TGTGCCAGCTCACCAAAGGGGAGTTCACCCCTCCACTTT.